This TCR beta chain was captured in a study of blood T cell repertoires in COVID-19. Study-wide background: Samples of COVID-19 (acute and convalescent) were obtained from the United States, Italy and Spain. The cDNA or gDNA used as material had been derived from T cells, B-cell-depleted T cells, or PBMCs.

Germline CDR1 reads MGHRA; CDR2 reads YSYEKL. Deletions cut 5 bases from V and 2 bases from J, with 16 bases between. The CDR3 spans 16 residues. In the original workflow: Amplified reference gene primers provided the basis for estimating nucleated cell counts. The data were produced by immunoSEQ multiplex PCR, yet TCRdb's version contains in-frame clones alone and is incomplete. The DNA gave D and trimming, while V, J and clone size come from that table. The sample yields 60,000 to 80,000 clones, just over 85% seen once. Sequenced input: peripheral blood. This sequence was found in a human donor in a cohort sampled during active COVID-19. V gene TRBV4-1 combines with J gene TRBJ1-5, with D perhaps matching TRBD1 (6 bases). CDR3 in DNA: TGCGCCAGCAGCAATAGGGGGGGGGCCGGCAATCAGCCCCAGCATTTT. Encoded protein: CASSNRGGAGNQPQHF.